These 6 T cell receptor beta chains were sequenced from one sample in a study of OX40 agonist ivuxolimab in advanced cancers. The repertoire was sequenced with immunoSEQ multiplex PCR; TCRdb's copy has only in-frame clones and lacks some. The sample gives about 49,000 clones, around 85% of which show up once; around 21% is in the top ten. The specimen was CD4+ or CD8+ T cells sorted from blood, collected in a trial of the OX40 agonist ivuxolimab. The receptors derive from an adult with an advanced solid tumor such as melanoma, head and neck, liver or kidney cancer.

The V gene is TRBV7-9, the J gene TRBJ2-5; 11 bases match TRBD1. V lost 1 base, J lost 5 bases, and 3 bases stayed unmatched. The CDR3 runs to 15 residues. CDR1 is SEHNR and CDR2 is FQNEAQ in the germline V gene (reference sequence). The CDR3 sequence: CASSLGTGGWETQYF. Here the CDR3 DNA reads TGTGCCAGCAGCTTAGGGACAGGGGGCTGGGAGACCCAGTACTTC. The variable domain in full, with the rest retrieved from reference TRBV7-9 and TRBJ2-5, is DTGVSQNPRHKITKRGQNVTFRCDPISEHNRLYWYRQTLGQGPEFLTYFQNEAQLEKSRLLSDRFSAERPKGSFSTLEIQRTEQGDSAMYLCASSLGTGGWETQYFGPGTRLLVL.

The chain links TRBV13 to TRBJ2-1; D is ambiguous. The ends were cut back, 1 base at V and 7 bases at J, with 5 bases in the middle. CDR3 size: 12 residues. Germline lookup yields CDR1 PRHDT and CDR2 FYEKMQ (reference sequence). The CDR3 DNA reads as TGTGCCAGCAGCTTAGTCGGTAATGAGCAGTTCTTC. Protein: CASSLVGNEQFF.

This rearrangement joins TRBV6-5 to TRBJ2-1, with D perhaps being TRBD1 or TRBD2 (6 bases each). The CDR3 contains 14 residues. The V end lost 0 bases, the J end lost 7 bases, and 10 bases lay between the germline ends. Per germline, CDR1 MNHEY and CDR2 SVGAGI. CDR3 in DNA: TGTGCCAGCAGTTACTCCGAAGGGGGGAATGAGCAGTTCTTC. Amino acid sequence: CASSYSEGGNEQFF.

The genes are TRBV12-2 and TRBJ1-2. TRBV12-2 is tagged as a pseudogene. The CDR3 sequence is 14 residues long. In DNA form, the CDR3 reads TGTGCAAGTCGCTTTGGGGGGAGGCATTATGGCTACACCTTC. It translates to CASRFGGRHYGYTF.

The chain employs TRBV6-5 and TRBJ1-6; 7 bases are shared with TRBD1. The V gene end was trimmed by 6 bases and the J gene end by 10 bases; junction bases not matched to a gene: 9. Germline-derived CDR1 and CDR2 are MNHEY and SVGAGI. The length of the CDR3 is 14 residues. CDR3 residues: CASRPGTVVSPLHF. Written as DNA, the CDR3 is TGTGCCAGCAGGCCAGGGACAGTAGTGTCACCCCTCCACTTT.

The chain carries TRBV4-2 and TRBJ2-3; D gene ambiguous. The length of the CDR3 is 15 residues. V lost 5 bases to trimming and J lost 0 bases, with 12 bases between them. CDR1 is LGHNA and CDR2 is YNFKEQ in the germline V gene. DNA for the CDR3: TGTGCCAGCAGCTCCCTCGAAACTAGCACAGATACGCAGTATTTT. Translating it yields CASSSLETSTDTQYF.